The subject of this entry is one T cell receptor (beta chain). Its matching antigen is unknown. This sample is drawn from a study of a mutant IDH1 vaccine in newly diagnosed glioma. For the study at large: Vaccination started 4-6 weeks after radiotherapy alone, or with temozolomide cycles. Treated patients had a mean age of roughly 44 years and a sex split that was around 62% male and 37.5% female.

The CDR3 is 15 residues long. Unmatched junction bases numbered 5, after V lost 5 bases and J lost 4 bases. Germline assignment: CDR1 SGHDT and CDR2 YYEEEE. Specified time point: week 5, during vaccination. A single vaccine dose contained 300 ug of mutant IDH1 20-mer peptide, and topical imiquimod was used with it. TCRdb's copy holds only in-frame clones and misses some; the assay was immunoSEQ multiplex PCR. This sample has about 50,000 clones; around 80% occur once, and the top ten carry about 5.2%. This receptor was taken from a man aged 45-60 years with glioma. Sequences were derived from PBMCs, sampled from a glioma patient whose treatment included an IDH1 peptide vaccine. The gene calls are TRBV5-6 and TRBJ1-5; TRBD1 agrees at 11 bases. CDR3 residues: CASSTGTGGNQPQHF. CDR3 in DNA: TGTGCCAGCAGTACCGGGACAGGGGGAAATCAGCCCCAGCATTTT. The full variable domain, with the rest looked up from reference TRBV5-6 and TRBJ1-5, is DAGVTQSPTHLIKTRGQQVTLRCSPKSGHDTVSWYQQALGQGPQFIFQYYEEEERQRGNFPDRFSGHQFPNYSSELNVNALLLGDSALYLCASSTGTGGNQPQHFGDGTRLSIL.